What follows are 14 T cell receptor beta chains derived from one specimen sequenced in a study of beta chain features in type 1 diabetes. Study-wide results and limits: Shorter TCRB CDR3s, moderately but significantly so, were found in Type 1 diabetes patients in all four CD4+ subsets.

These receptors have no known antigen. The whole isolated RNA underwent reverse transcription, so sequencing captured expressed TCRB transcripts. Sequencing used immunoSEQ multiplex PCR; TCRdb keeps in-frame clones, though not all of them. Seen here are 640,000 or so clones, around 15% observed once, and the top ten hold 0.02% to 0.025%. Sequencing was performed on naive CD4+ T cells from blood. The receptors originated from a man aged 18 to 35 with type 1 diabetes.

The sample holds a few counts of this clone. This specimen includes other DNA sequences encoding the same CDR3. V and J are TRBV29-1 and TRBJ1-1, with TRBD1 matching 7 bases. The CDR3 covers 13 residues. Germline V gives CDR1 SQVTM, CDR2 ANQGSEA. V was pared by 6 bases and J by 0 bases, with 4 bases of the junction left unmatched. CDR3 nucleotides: TGCAGCGTGGGGGGACAGCTGAACACTGAAGCTTTCTTT. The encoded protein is CSVGGQLNTEAFF.

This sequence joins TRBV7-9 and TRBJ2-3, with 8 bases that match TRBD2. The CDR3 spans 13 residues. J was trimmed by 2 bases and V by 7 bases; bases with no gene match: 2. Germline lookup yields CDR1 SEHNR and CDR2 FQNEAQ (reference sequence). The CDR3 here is CASIAGPTDTQYF. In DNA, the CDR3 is TGTGCCAGCATAGCGGGGCCCACAGATACGCAGTATTTT. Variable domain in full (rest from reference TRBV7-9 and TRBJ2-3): DTGVSQNPRHKITKRGQNVTFRCDPISEHNRLYWYRQTLGQGPEFLTYFQNEAQLEKSRLLSDRFSAERPKGSFSTLEIQRTEQGDSAMYLCASIAGPTDTQYFGPGTRLTVL.

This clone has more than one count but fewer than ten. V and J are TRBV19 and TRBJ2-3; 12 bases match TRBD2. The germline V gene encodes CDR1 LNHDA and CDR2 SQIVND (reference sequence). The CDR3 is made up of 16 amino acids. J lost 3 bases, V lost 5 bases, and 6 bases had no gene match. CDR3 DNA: TGTGCCAGTAGTCCCGGACTAGCGGGGCCTACAGATACGCAGTATTTT. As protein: CASSPGLAGPTDTQYF.

The DNA for the CDR3 is TGTGCCAGCAGTGATAGGGTAGATGGGATAGATACGCAGTATTTT. Protein product: CASSDRVDGIDTQYF. The J gene is TRBJ2-3, the V gene TRBV2; no clear D gene. The V end was cut by 3 bases, the J end by 5 bases, with 15 bases between. Germline CDR1 SNHLY, CDR2 FYNNEI. The length of the CDR3 is 15 residues.

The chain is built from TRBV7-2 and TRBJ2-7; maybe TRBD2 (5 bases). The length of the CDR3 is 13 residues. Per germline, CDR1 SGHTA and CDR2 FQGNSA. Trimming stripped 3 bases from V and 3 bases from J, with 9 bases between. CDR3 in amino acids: CASSFRDFYEQYF. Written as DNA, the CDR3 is TGTGCCAGCAGCTTCCGGGATTTCTACGAGCAGTACTTC.

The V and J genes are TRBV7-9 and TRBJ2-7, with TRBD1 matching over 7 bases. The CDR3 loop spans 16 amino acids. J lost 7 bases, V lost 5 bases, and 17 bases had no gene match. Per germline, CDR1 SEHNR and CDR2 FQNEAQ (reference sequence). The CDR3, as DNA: TGTGCCAGCAGCGCATCGATGGGACAGCTCCTTGGGGAGCAGTACTTC. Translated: CASSASMGQLLGEQYF. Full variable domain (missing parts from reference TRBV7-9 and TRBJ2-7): DTGVSQNPRHKITKRGQNVTFRCDPISEHNRLYWYRQTLGQGPEFLTYFQNEAQLEKSRLLSDRFSAERPKGSFSTLEIQRTEQGDSAMYLCASSASMGQLLGEQYFGPGTRLTVT.

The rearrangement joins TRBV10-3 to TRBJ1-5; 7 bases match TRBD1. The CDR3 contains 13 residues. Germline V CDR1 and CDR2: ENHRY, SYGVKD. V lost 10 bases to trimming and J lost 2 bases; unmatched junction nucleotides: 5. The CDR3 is CATTGDGNQPQHF. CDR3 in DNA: TGTGCCACCACAGGGGATGGCAATCAGCCCCAGCATTTT.

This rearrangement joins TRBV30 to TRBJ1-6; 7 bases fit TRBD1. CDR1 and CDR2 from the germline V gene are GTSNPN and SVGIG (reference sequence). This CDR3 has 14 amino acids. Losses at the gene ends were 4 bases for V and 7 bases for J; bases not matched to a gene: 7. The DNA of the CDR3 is TGTGCCTGGAACTTGGGACAGAACAATTCACCCCTCCACTTT. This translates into CAWNLGQNNSPLHF.

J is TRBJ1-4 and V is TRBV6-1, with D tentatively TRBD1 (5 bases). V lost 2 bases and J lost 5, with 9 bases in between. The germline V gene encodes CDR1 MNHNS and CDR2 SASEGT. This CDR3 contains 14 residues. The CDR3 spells CASSEQGANEKLFF. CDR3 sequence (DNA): TGTGCCAGCAGTGAACAGGGCGCGAATGAAAAACTGTTTTTT.

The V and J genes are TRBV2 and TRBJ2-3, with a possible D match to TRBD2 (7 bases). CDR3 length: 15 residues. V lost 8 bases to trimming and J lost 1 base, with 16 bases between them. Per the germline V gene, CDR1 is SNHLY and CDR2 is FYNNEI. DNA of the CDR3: TGTGCCAGCGAGGGCGGGGGCCCCGGCACAGATACGCAGTATTTT. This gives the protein CASEGGGPGTDTQYF.

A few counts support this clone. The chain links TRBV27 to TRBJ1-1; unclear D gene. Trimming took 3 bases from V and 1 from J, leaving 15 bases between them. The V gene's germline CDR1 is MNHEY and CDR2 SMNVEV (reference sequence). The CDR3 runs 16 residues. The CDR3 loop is CASSFTYDTANTEAFF. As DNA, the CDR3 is TGTGCCAGCAGTTTTACCTACGACACCGCGAACACTGAAGCTTTCTTT.

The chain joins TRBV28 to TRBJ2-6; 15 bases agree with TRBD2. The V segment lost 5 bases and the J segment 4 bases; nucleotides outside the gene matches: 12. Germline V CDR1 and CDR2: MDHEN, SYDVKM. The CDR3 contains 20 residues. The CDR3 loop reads CASSPGLAGGPLYGANVLTF. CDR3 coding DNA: TGTGCCAGCAGTCCGGGACTAGCGGGGGGACCCCTGTACGGGGCCAACGTCCTGACTTTC.

CDR3 bases: TGTGCCAGCAGCTGGGGGACTAGCGGTTGGGAGACCCAGTACTTC. It translates to CASSWGTSGWETQYF. J is TRBJ2-5 and V is TRBV7-9; 11 bases agree with TRBD2. Germline V gene lookup returns CDR1 SEHNR and CDR2 FQNEAQ (reference sequence). CDR3 length: 15 residues. Trimming removed 4 bases from V and 5 bases from J; junction bases left unmatched: 6.

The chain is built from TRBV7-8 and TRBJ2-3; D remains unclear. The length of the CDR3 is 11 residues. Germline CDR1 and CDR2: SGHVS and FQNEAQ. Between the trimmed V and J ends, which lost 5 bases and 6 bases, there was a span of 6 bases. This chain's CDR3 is CASSHQDTQYF. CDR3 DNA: TGTGCCAGCAGCCACCAGGATACGCAGTATTTT.